This T cell receptor beta chain was observed in a study of siplizumab effects on memory and regulatory T cells. Measured with immunoSEQ multiplex PCR; TCRdb has only the in-frame clones, and not every one. The table includes under 70,000 clones, 70% to 80% detected once. V was clipped by 4 bases and J by 2 bases; unmatched bases: 6. The germline V gene encodes CDR1 SGHNT and CDR2 YYREEE (reference sequence). CDR3 length equals 17 residues. What was sequenced was memory CD4+ T cells sorted from blood. This TCR derives from a human donor in good health. The genes are TRBV5-4 and TRBJ2-6, with 10 bases that match TRBD1. CDR3 amino acids: CASSPRTGGAGANVLTF. The CDR3 nucleotides are TGTGCCAGCAGCCCTCGGACAGGGGGGGCTGGGGCCAACGTCCTGACTTTC.